This entry lists 31 T cell receptor beta chains sequenced from one sample in a study of blood T cells in healthy people across ages. Combining a sample-barcoded 5' primer with a J-beta primer mix, a second PCR ran for about 6 to 12 cycles. TCRdb fed the 5' RACE reads into MiXCR, producing one record per CDR3 protein. This repertoire shows some 1,800,000 distinct CDR3 sequences, 39% found once; its top ten account for approximately 22%. The sequencing sample was made of blood. Receptors originate from a human donor in good health.

This clonotype was observed a handful of times. The rearrangement joins TRBV5-1 to TRBJ2-5; D is perhaps TRBD1 or TRBD2 (5 bases each). Trimming cost V 7 bases and J 3 bases, with 16 bases left between them. The CDR3 contains 14 residues. From germline, CDR1 is SGHRS and CDR2 YFSETQ. Here the CDR3 reads CASVGRDGKETQYF. DNA for the CDR3: TGCGCCAGCGTGGGCCGGGACGGTAAAGAGACCCAGTACTTC.

The gene calls are TRBV5-6 and TRBJ2-1; 7 nucleotides match TRBD1. V gave up 4 bases and J gave up 0 bases; unmatched junction bases: 16. The germline CDR1 and CDR2 sequences are SGHDT and YYEEEE. The CDR3 loop spans 19 amino acids. CDR3 protein: CASSRDYTGEKGSYNEQFF. The CDR3 DNA reads TGTGCCAGCAGCCGCGATTATACAGGGGAAAAAGGCTCCTACAATGAGCAGTTCTTC.

The chain couples TRBV4-3 to TRBJ2-1; 8 nucleotides align to TRBD2. Per germline, CDR1 LGHNA and CDR2 YSLEER. The junction had 5 bases not matched to a gene; V was cut back by 3 bases and J by 1 base. There are 16 residues in the CDR3. The CDR3 DNA sequence: TGCGCCAGCAGCCAGTTTAGCGGGGAATCCTACAATGAGCAGTTCTTC. Residues: CASSQFSGESYNEQFF.

The rearrangement links TRBV11-2 to TRBJ1-1; a weak D match, TRBD1 (5 bases). V was cut by 0 bases and J by 3 bases, with 14 bases left in between. This CDR3 spans 16 amino acids. From germline, CDR1 is SGHAT and CDR2 FQNNGV. The CDR3, as DNA: TGTGCCAGCAGCTTAGATGTGGTAGGGGAGGACACTGAAGCTTTCTTT. It codes for CASSLDVVGEDTEAFF. The variable domain in full, completed from reference TRBV11-2 and TRBJ1-1, reads EAGVAQSPRYKIIEKRQSVAFWCNPISGHATLYWYQQILGQGPKLLIQFQNNGVVDDSQLPKDRFSAERLKGVDSTLKIQPAKLEDSAVYLCASSLDVVGEDTEAFFGQGTRLTVV.

The chain couples TRBV6-5 to TRBJ2-5; maybe TRBD2 (7 bases). V was shortened by 6 bases and J by 5 bases, with 19 bases between the two germline ends. Germline CDR1 MNHEY, CDR2 SVGAGI. There are 15 residues in the CDR3. Written as DNA, the CDR3 is TGTGCCAGCAGCCCCGAGGGGGGGACCGATGAGACCCAGTACTTC. This encodes CASSPEGGTDETQYF.

This clonotype was found a few times. The chain uses TRBV4-2 and TRBJ2-3; 7 bases are a match to TRBD1. Trimming cost V 0 bases and J 5 bases; bases outside gene matches: 11. The CDR3 length is 17 residues. From germline, CDR1 is LGHNA and CDR2 YNFKEQ. CDR3 bases: TGTGCCAGCAGCCAAGAGTACGACAGGGAGTTCAGAGATACGCAGTATTTT. It translates to CASSQEYDREFRDTQYF.

There are a few counts of this clonotype. V gene TRBV5-1 combines with J gene TRBJ2-7, with no clear D. With 4 bases removed from V and 1 base from J, the gap between germline ends came to 15 bases. This CDR3 has 15 amino acids. Germline V CDR1 and CDR2: SGHRS, YFSETQ. The CDR3 coding sequence is TGCGCCAGCAGCAGATCCGGTTTCCCTTCCTACGAGCAGTACTTC. It specifies CASSRSGFPSYEQYF. Together with reference TRBV5-1 and TRBJ2-7, the CDR3 gives the full variable domain: KAGVTQTPRYLIKTRGQQVTLSCSPISGHRSVSWYQQTPGQGLQFLFEYFSETQRNKGNFPGRFSGRQFSNSRSEMNVSTLELGDSALYLCASSRSGFPSYEQYFGPGTRLTVT.

This clonotype showed up just a few times. The chain links TRBV6-5 to TRBJ2-1, with a weak D call TRBD2 (6 bases). This CDR3 contains 15 residues. In germline, CDR1 is MNHEY, CDR2 SVGAGI. Trimming removed 6 bases at V and 0 bases at J, with 12 bases between. The CDR3 here is CASRRSGDSYNEQFF. DNA for the CDR3: TGTGCCAGCAGACGTAGCGGAGACTCCTACAATGAGCAGTTCTTC.

J is TRBJ1-5 and V is TRBV6-5; tentatively, D is TRBD1 (5 bases). The CDR3 loop spans 15 amino acids. Trimming shortened V by 0 bases and J by 7 bases, and 13 bases separated the two germline ends. Germline lookup yields CDR1 MNHEY and CDR2 SVGAGI. The CDR3 sequence is CASSYSRTEGQPQHF. In nucleotides, the CDR3 is TGTGCCAGCAGTTACTCTAGGACGGAGGGGCAGCCCCAGCATTTT.

CDR3 bases: TGTGCCAGCACCTTGGGACAGGGGATATACGAGCAGTACTTC. Its protein product is CASTLGQGIYEQYF. The rearrangement joins TRBV12-3 or TRBV12-4 to TRBJ2-7; 10 positions agree with TRBD1. The length of the CDR3 is 14 residues. V lost 7 bases and J lost 4; bases outside the gene matches: 7.

CDR3 DNA: TGTGCCAGCAGCCCGTCCAGGGGGCTTCAGTATTTT. It translates to CASSPSRGLQYF. The rearrangement uses TRBV7-3 and TRBJ2-3; TRBD1 agrees at 8 bases. Germline V lookup: CDR1 SGHTA, CDR2 FQGTGA. V dropped 5 bases and J dropped 12; count of bases not matched to a gene: 7. The CDR3 is made up of 12 amino acids.

The chain is built from TRBV10-3 and TRBJ1-4; D is unresolved. The CDR3 has 13 amino acids. Germline V lookup: CDR1 ENHRY, CDR2 SYGVKD. Trimming pared 6 bases from V and 4 bases from J, leaving 9 bases between. CDR3 sequence reads: CAIRTTDNEKLFF. The DNA of the CDR3 is TGTGCCATCAGGACGACCGATAATGAAAAACTGTTTTTT.

This clonotype was seen a handful of times. This sequence joins TRBV9 and TRBJ2-1; weak D call: TRBD2 (7 bases). The ends were cut back, 4 bases at V and 6 bases at J, with 17 bases in the middle. The CDR3 has 15 residues. CDR1 and CDR2 from the germline V gene are SGDLS and YYNGEE. The CDR3 spells CASSLGGGPSNEQFF. CDR3 in DNA: TGTGCCAGCAGCCTTGGGGGGGGGCCTTCCAATGAGCAGTTCTTC.

This clonotype appeared a few times. The genes are TRBV6-5 and TRBJ2-4; TRBD1 agrees at 10 bases. The end of the DNA is better explained by TRBJ2-7, so the J call may be wrong. Germline loops: CDR1 MNHEY, CDR2 SVGAGI. The CDR3 runs to 14 residues. CDR3 amino acids: CASSYGGQGNEQYF. The DNA of the CDR3 is TGTGCCAGCAGTTACGGGGGACAGGGGAACGAGCAGTACTTC.

This clonotype was detected only a few times. The genes are TRBV25-1 and TRBJ1-4, with 9 bases identical to TRBD1. The V gene end was trimmed by 1 base and the J gene end by 7 bases; junction bases not matched to a gene: 4. The germline V gene encodes CDR1 MGHDK and CDR2 SYGVNS. The CDR3 sequence is 15 residues long. Written as DNA, the CDR3 is TGTGCCAGCAGTGAATCTACAGGGGGCGGTGAAAAACTGTTTTTT. It codes for CASSESTGGGEKLFF.

The sample holds a few counts of this clonotype. The gene calls are TRBV5-5 and TRBJ2-1; D may be TRBD2 (6 bases). CDR3 length: 14 residues. CDR1 SGHKS and CDR2 YYEKEE come from the germline V gene (reference sequence). Trimming left V 1 base short and J 7 bases short, with 12 bases between. CDR3 DNA: TGTGCCAGCAGCTTGAACGTGGGAGGAAATGAGCAGTTCTTC. It yields the protein CASSLNVGGNEQFF.

The chain uses TRBV29-1 and TRBJ2-3; D call uncertain. There are 15 residues in the CDR3. Germline loops: CDR1 SQVTM, CDR2 ANQGSEA. Trimming removed 5 bases from V and 2 bases from J, with 17 bases in between. In DNA form, the CDR3 reads TGCAGCGTTCTCCTGATAGGACCCGTCACAGATACGCAGTATTTT. This codes for CSVLLIGPVTDTQYF.

Note on this clonotype: This clone may be a read error of a much larger clone one base away. This chain connects TRBV10-3 to TRBJ2-4, with TRBD1 identical over 9 bases. The DNA end favors TRBJ2-7, so the J call may be wrong. The CDR3 sequence is 13 residues long. CDR1 is ENHRY, CDR2 SYGVKD, per germline. DNA for the CDR3: TGTGTCATCAGCGGGACAGGGATCCACGAGCAGTACTTC. Encoded protein: CVISGTGIHEQYF.

This chain links TRBV12-3 or TRBV12-4 with TRBJ2-1; TRBD2 aligns across 15 bases. The CDR3 loop spans 17 amino acids. J lost 7 bases, V lost 3 bases, and 7 bases had no gene match. The CDR3 region is CASSFRTSGGEGNEQFF. For the CDR3, the DNA is TGTGCCAGCAGTTTTAGGACTAGCGGGGGGGAGGGGAATGAGCAGTTCTTC.

The rearrangement links TRBV7-9 to TRBJ2-6; D may be TRBD1 (6 bases). Between the trimmed V and J ends, which lost 5 bases and 1 base, there was a span of 18 bases. This CDR3 is 18 amino acids long. Germline CDR1 and CDR2: SEHNR and FQNEAQ (reference sequence). The CDR3 bases are TGTGCCAGCAGCCCCTTTACAGGGTCCCTATCTGGGGCCAACGTCCTGACTTTC. This translates into CASSPFTGSLSGANVLTF.

This clonotype was recorded only once. The junction and the germline gene differ at one end; a read error may be behind it. CDR3 sequence reads: CAGSANHLDSQETQYF. In DNA, the CDR3 is TGTGCCGGCAGCGCTAACCACCTCGACAGCCAAGAGACCCAGTACTTC. The V gene is TRBV12-3 or TRBV12-4, the J gene TRBJ2-5, with TRBD1 as a possible D gene (5 bases). The CDR3 is 16 amino acids.

This clonotype was observed a few times. The chain is built from TRBV5-1 and TRBJ1-4; a possible D gene is TRBD1 (5 bases). Trimming stripped 0 bases from V and 7 bases from J, with 13 bases between. The germline CDR1 and CDR2 sequences are SGHRS and YFSETQ. CDR3 length: 15 residues. DNA of the CDR3: TGCGCCAGCAGCTTGGGGGGACTACTAGGTGAAAAACTGTTTTTT. Translated, it gives CASSLGGLLGEKLFF. Complete variable domain (other parts from reference TRBV5-1 and TRBJ1-4): KAGVTQTPRYLIKTRGQQVTLSCSPISGHRSVSWYQQTPGQGLQFLFEYFSETQRNKGNFPGRFSGRQFSNSRSEMNVSTLELGDSALYLCASSLGGLLGEKLFFGSGTQLSVL.

This chain uses TRBV9 with TRBJ2-7; D may be TRBD1 or TRBD2 (5 bases each). Trimming removed 3 bases from V and 2 bases from J, with 12 bases in between. The germline V gene encodes CDR1 SGDLS and CDR2 YYNGEE. The CDR3 is made up of 14 amino acids. The CDR3 spells CASSGRDGPYEQYF. The CDR3 DNA reads as TGTGCCAGCAGCGGCCGGGACGGTCCCTACGAGCAGTACTTC.

The table lists this clonotype with a count of one. The V gene is TRBV4-2, the J gene TRBJ2-4; 7 nucleotides align to TRBD1. The end of the DNA fits TRBJ2-7 better, so the J call may be wrong. The CDR3 is 16 residues long. The V gene's germline CDR1 is LGHNA and CDR2 YNFKEQ. Written as DNA, the CDR3 is TGTGCCAGCAGCCAACAACCGGGACAGTATCCTGACGAGCAGTACTTC. It encodes CASSQQPGQYPDEQYF.

The rearrangement joins TRBV20-1 to TRBJ2-1, with TRBD2 matching over 14 bases. The trim removed 3 bases at V and 9 bases at J, leaving 10 bases unmatched. CDR3 length equals 16 residues. Germline values: CDR1 DFQATT, CDR2 SNEGSKA (reference sequence). The CDR3, as DNA: TGCAGTGCTAGCTTGGGACTAGCGGGGGCGTTGGGTGAGCAGTTCTTC. Protein sequence: CSASLGLAGALGEQFF.

The chain carries TRBV10-3 and TRBJ2-5; 9 bases match TRBD1. Trimming at V came to 3 bases and at J to 4 bases, leaving 6 bases not matched to a gene. The CDR3 covers 15 residues. Germline V gene lookup returns CDR1 ENHRY and CDR2 SYGVKD. The CDR3 region is CAISEEGQGGETQYF. The DNA of the CDR3 is TGTGCCATCAGTGAAGAGGGACAGGGAGGAGAGACCCAGTACTTC.

This rearrangement joins TRBV12-3 or TRBV12-4 to TRBJ1-5; D may be TRBD1 (5 bases). V lost 4 bases and J lost 0, with 13 bases in between. The CDR3 sequence is 16 residues long. CDR3 DNA sequence: TGTGCCAGCAGTTCGGGACGGATCCATAGCAATCAGCCCCAGCATTTT. Its protein is CASSSGRIHSNQPQHF.

This clonotype has more than one count but fewer than ten. This chain links TRBV7-2 with TRBJ2-7; D call uncertain. Trimming removed 3 bases from V and 4 bases from J, with 13 bases in between. Germline V gene lookup returns CDR1 SGHTA and CDR2 FQGNSA. This CDR3 is built from 14 residues. CDR3 sequence: CASSFFPALYEQYF. The CDR3 nucleotides are TGTGCCAGCAGCTTCTTTCCGGCCCTATACGAGCAGTACTTC.

This clonotype was counted once. One end of the junction fails to match germline, which may point to a read error. The gene calls are TRBV29-1 and TRBJ2-7; TRBD1 matches at 7 bases. Germline assignment: CDR1 SQVTM and CDR2 ANQGSEA. CDR3 length equals 12 residues. CDR3 DNA: TGCAGCGTATGGACAGGCTCCTACGAGCGGTACTTC. It specifies CSVWTGSYERYF.

There are a few counts of this clonotype. The chain's CDR3 is CSAAPPGPTGTQYF. The CDR3 nucleotides read TGCAGTGCCGCCCCCCCCGGGCCGACGGGTACGCAGTATTTT. The chain uses TRBV20-1 and TRBJ2-3; D is uncertain. The CDR3 is 14 amino acids. CDR1 is DFQATT and CDR2 is SNEGSKA in the germline V gene (reference sequence). V was clipped by 6 bases and J by 8 bases, with 21 bases between them.

The genes are TRBV2 and TRBJ2-7, with 8 bases fitting TRBD1. The CDR3 is 16 amino acids. Germline trimming cut 6 bases from V and 6 bases from J; bases unmatched to any gene: 16. In germline, CDR1 is SNHLY, CDR2 FYNNEI. The CDR3 sequence is CASRDPGGSRSTEQYF. In DNA, the CDR3 is TGTGCCAGCAGGGACCCAGGGGGCTCACGGTCTACCGAGCAGTACTTC.